These 25 T cell receptor beta chains were sequenced from one sample in a study of CXCR3-negative and CXCR3-positive naive CD8 T cells (dated by TCRdb to between 2018 and 2021). Sequencing was carried out with a NextSeq 550. The Human TCR Profiling Kit (MiLaboratory) was used to make UMI-labeled 5' RACE TRB cDNA libraries. With the reads reprocessed by TCRdb, a single entry stands for each CDR3 protein sequence and no DNA is reported. The table held for this sample gives under 70,000 distinct CDR3 sequences. 20% to 25% of the sample belongs to the ten largest clones. The source material was memory CD8+ T cells from blood. What this sample's cell subset or site label stands for: conventional CD8+ memory T cells (TMEM), sorted as controls. The receptors originated from a human donor in good health. Some clones in this sample may be carry-over from other donors' samples.

The rearrangement joins TRBV6-5 to TRBJ2-3; checking the TCRdb D call of TRBD1 is not possible without DNA. CDR1 and CDR2 from the germline V gene are MNHEY and SVGAGI. The CDR3 length is 14 residues. CDR3 residues: CASSYGGFTDTQYF.

CDR3 sequence reads: CASSLVAQEYEQYF. The genes are TRBV7-9 and TRBJ2-7. The length of the CDR3 is 14 residues. CDR1 SEHNR and CDR2 FQNEAQ come from the germline V gene (reference sequence).

This sequence joins TRBV12-3 or TRBV12-4 and TRBJ2-7; TCRdb selects TRBD2, and the lack of DNA leaves this call unchecked. This CDR3 has 12 residues. The CDR3 sequence is CASSPAWGEQYF.

The chain links TRBV15 to TRBJ2-5. CDR3 length equals 12 residues. The V gene's germline CDR1 is LNHNV and CDR2 YYDKDF (reference sequence). CDR3: CATSRDRETQYF.

This chain uses TRBV4-2 with TRBJ1-1; TCRdb proposes TRBD1, but this gene call is untestable without DNA. In germline, CDR1 is LGHNA, CDR2 YNFKEQ. The CDR3 runs 15 residues. CDR3 residues: CASSHPDGGWTEAFF.

V is TRBV30 and J is TRBJ1-1; the TCRdb D gene call, TRBD1, has no DNA to confirm it. This CDR3 comprises 15 residues. From germline, CDR1 is GTSNPN and CDR2 SVGIG (reference sequence). CDR3 region: CAWSDWTGLNTEAFF.

The chain carries TRBV7-6 and TRBJ1-1; the D gene TCRdb calls, TRBD1, cannot be checked with no DNA. The CDR3 runs 13 residues. CDR1 is SGHVS and CDR2 is FNYEAQ in the germline V gene. The CDR3 loop reads CASSLGTATEAFF.

This chain joins TRBV28 and TRBJ2-2; checking the TCRdb D call of TRBD1 is not possible without DNA. The CDR3 consists of 16 residues. Germline-derived CDR1 and CDR2 are MDHEN and SYDVKM. CDR3 sequence reads: CASGAFRDSKVPELFF. Full variable domain (rest looked up from reference TRBV28 and TRBJ2-2): DVKVTQSSRYLVKRTGEKVFLECVQDMDHENMFWYRQDPGLGLRLIYFSYDVKMKEKGDIPEGYSVSREKKERFSLILESASTNQTSMYLCASGAFRDSKVPELFFGEGSRLTVL.

V gene TRBV29-1 combines with J gene TRBJ2-7; TCRdb designates TRBD1, a call that cannot be tested without DNA. Looked up from germline, CDR1 is SQVTM and CDR2 is ANQGSEA. The CDR3 totals 11 residues. The CDR3 spells CSVGPPYEQYF.

The chain links TRBV7-6 to TRBJ2-1. The CDR3 has 13 amino acids. Germline V gene sequence: CDR1 SGHVS, CDR2 FNYEAQ. The chain's CDR3 is CASRQEPYNEQFF.

V is TRBV23-1 and J is TRBJ2-2; there is no DNA to check the TCRdb D call of TRBD1. Being an ORF, TRBV23-1 has a function that is uncertain. CDR3 size: 16 residues. The CDR3 loop is CASSPRGQGNTGELFF.

This rearrangement joins TRBV11-2 to TRBJ2-3; the D call of TRBD2 rests on TCRdb alone, since no DNA is present to check it. The CDR3 runs 18 residues. Germline V lookup: CDR1 SGHAT, CDR2 FQNNGV. The CDR3 protein is CASSLELGGGPLTDTQYF.

The rearrangement links TRBV4-2 to TRBJ2-1; lacking DNA, the TRBD1 call made by TCRdb goes unchecked. In germline, CDR1 is LGHNA, CDR2 YNFKEQ. There are 15 residues in the CDR3. CDR3 in amino acids: CASSPGVSSYNEQFF.

This rearrangement joins TRBV29-1 to TRBJ2-1. The CDR3 runs 13 residues. The germline CDR1 and CDR2 sequences are SQVTM and ANQGSEA. CDR3 residues: CSVDVSSYNEQFF.

This chain links TRBV29-1 with TRBJ2-7; TCRdb designates TRBD1, a call that cannot be tested without DNA. Germline CDR1 and CDR2: SQVTM and ANQGSEA. The CDR3 extends over 14 amino acids. The CDR3: CSVERTADSYEQYF.

This chain connects TRBV5-1 to TRBJ2-3; the TRBD1 assignment by TCRdb is unverifiable without DNA. CDR1 and CDR2 from the germline V gene are SGHRS and YFSETQ. CDR3 length: 14 amino acids. The CDR3 loop reads CATQLEGREDTQYF.

The CDR3 spells CASSSGLGLVTQYF. The rearrangement joins TRBV28 to TRBJ2-5; TCRdb calls TRBD1, which cannot be checked without DNA. This CDR3 is 14 amino acids long. In germline, CDR1 is MDHEN, CDR2 SYDVKM.

V is TRBV5-5 and J is TRBJ2-7; TCRdb gives TRBD1 as the D gene, but with no DNA this cannot be confirmed. Germline V gene sequence: CDR1 SGHKS, CDR2 YYEKEE (reference sequence). The CDR3 length is 14 residues. This CDR3 is CASSLEGAPYEQYF.

The V gene is TRBV14, the J gene TRBJ2-7; the TCRdb D gene call, TRBD1, has no DNA to confirm it. The length of the CDR3 is 16 residues. Looked up from germline, CDR1 is SGHDN and CDR2 is FVKESK. CDR3 region: CASSQDMGGALYEQYF.

The chain links TRBV11-2 to TRBJ2-7. Germline values: CDR1 SGHAT, CDR2 FQNNGV. This CDR3 contains 12 residues. CDR3 region: CASSLGYREQYF.

The gene calls are TRBV2 and TRBJ2-3. Germline CDR1 is SNHLY and CDR2 is FYNNEI. The CDR3 extends over 12 amino acids. CDR3: CASTESTDTQYF.

The chain is built from TRBV5-5 and TRBJ1-6; TCRdb's D call of TRBD1 is untestable without DNA. Germline CDR1 SGHKS, CDR2 YYEKEE (reference sequence). The CDR3 is 15 amino acids. This chain's CDR3 is CASSWEGFTNSPLHF.

This chain joins TRBV7-6 and TRBJ1-2. The CDR3 has 13 residues. From germline, CDR1 is SGHVS and CDR2 FNYEAQ. CDR3 amino acids: CASSLERSYGYTF.

This rearrangement joins TRBV29-1 to TRBJ2-1; TCRdb's D call of TRBD1 is untestable without DNA. This CDR3 has 14 residues. Germline CDR1 SQVTM, CDR2 ANQGSEA. This chain's CDR3 is CSVVPGQGRDEQFF.

The genes are TRBV12-3 or TRBV12-4 and TRBJ1-1; the D call of TRBD1 rests on TCRdb alone, since no DNA is present to check it. This CDR3 region has 14 residues. The CDR3 loop is CASSLYREVTEAFF.